Below, 23 T cell receptor beta chains from the same sample are listed, as sequenced in a study of human thymus T cells. Corrective heart surgery yielded the resections from which the thymus tissue came. This table comes from immunoSEQ multiplex PCR, and its TCRdb copy is limited to in-frame clones, with some not included. There are tens of thousands of clones in the sample; 85% to 95% occur only once, and around 0.03% lies in the top ten. The material sequenced was thymus tissue. The receptors here all came from a girl under two years old with a congenital heart defect but otherwise immunologically healthy.

This clone was seen only once. V gene TRBV2 combines with J gene TRBJ1-1; D is ambiguous. Trimming took 4 bases from V and 10 from J, leaving 13 bases between them. Germline V gene sequence: CDR1 SNHLY, CDR2 FYNNEI. The CDR3 is made up of 12 amino acids. In DNA form, the CDR3 reads TGTGCCAGCAGTGCGGAGGTTTCAATAGCTTTCTTT. The encoded protein is CASSAEVSIAFF.

V gene TRBV27 combines with J gene TRBJ2-2; 7 positions agree with TRBD1. Unmatched junction bases numbered 3, after V lost 6 bases and J lost 5 bases. CDR1 is MNHEY, CDR2 SMNVEV, per germline (reference sequence). The CDR3 extends over 13 amino acids. The CDR3 region has the DNA TGTGCCAGCAGACAGGGGAAAACCGGGGAGCTGTTTTTT. This sequence encodes CASRQGKTGELFF.

V is TRBV19 and J is TRBJ1-2, with D possibly TRBD1 on 5 matching bases. Trimming shortened V by 5 bases and J by 8 bases, and 24 bases separated the two germline ends. Germline values: CDR1 LNHDA, CDR2 SQIVND (reference sequence). This CDR3 is 16 amino acids long. CDR3 residues: CASSLAGARGGRGYTF. For the CDR3, the DNA is TGTGCCAGTAGTCTAGCCGGGGCCCGAGGAGGGCGAGGCTACACCTTC.

This clone was seen once. The chain carries TRBV4-1 and TRBJ1-4; D unclear. Germline CDR1 is MGHRA and CDR2 is YSYEKL. V lost 0 bases and J lost 4, with 12 bases in between. This CDR3 region has 16 residues. The CDR3 sequence: CASSQDWIADNEKLFF. For the CDR3, the DNA is TGCGCCAGCAGCCAAGATTGGATTGCGGATAATGAAAAACTGTTTTTT.

The chain carries TRBV6-8 and TRBJ2-1; D might be TRBD1 (6 bases). CDR1 and CDR2 from the germline V gene are MNHGY and SAAAGT. V was clipped by 8 bases and J by 8 bases, with 28 bases between them. The length of the CDR3 is 17 residues. For the CDR3, the DNA is TGTGCCAGCCCTCAAAGGGAGACAGGTTTCGTGAAATATGAGCAGTTCTTC. This encodes CASPQRETGFVKYEQFF.

The J gene is TRBJ2-7, the V gene TRBV5-1; perhaps D is TRBD1 or TRBD2 (5 bases each). The CDR3 is made up of 14 amino acids. Trimming stripped 4 bases from V and 4 bases from J, with 15 bases between. Germline CDR1 is SGHRS and CDR2 is YFSETQ. CDR3 nucleotide sequence: TGCGCCAGCAGCGACAGAGGACTGCCGTACGAGCAGTACTTC. Translation gives CASSDRGLPYEQYF.

V and J are TRBV7-2 and TRBJ2-7; weak D call: TRBD1 (6 bases). Trimming pared 7 bases from V and 2 bases from J, leaving 12 bases between. Germline V lookup: CDR1 SGHTA, CDR2 FQGNSA. The CDR3 has 13 residues. The CDR3 DNA sequence: TGTGCCAGCAACCAGGGGCCCCCCTACGAGCAGTACTTC. It yields the protein CASNQGPPYEQYF.

The chain recombines TRBV7-2 with TRBJ2-1; 12 nucleotides match TRBD2. Trimming took 6 bases from V and 2 from J; bases not matched to a gene: 2. The CDR3 contains 15 residues. The germline gives CDR1 SGHTA, CDR2 FQGNSA. In DNA form, the CDR3 reads TGTGCCAGCAGACTAGCGGGAGGCGCCTACAATGAGCAGTTCTTC. This sequence encodes CASRLAGGAYNEQFF. Filled out from reference TRBV7-2 and TRBJ2-1, the complete variable domain reads GAGVSQSPSNKVTEKGKDVELRCDPISGHTALYWYRQSLGQGLEFLIYFQGNSAPDKSGLPSDRFSAERTGGSVSTLTIQRTQQEDSAVYLCASRLAGGAYNEQFFGPGTRLTVL.

The J gene is TRBJ2-7, the V gene TRBV7-7; perhaps TRBD2 as D (5 bases). Germline CDR1 SSHAT, CDR2 FNYEAQ (reference sequence). Trimming took off 1 base at V and 7 bases at J, with 14 bases between the two ends. The CDR3 consists of 14 residues. CDR3 protein: CASSLGPGVEEQYF. The CDR3 DNA reads TGTGCCAGCAGCTTAGGGCCCGGGGTGGAGGAGCAGTACTTC. The whole variable domain, filled in from reference TRBV7-7 and TRBJ2-7, reads GAGVSQSPRYKVTKRGQDVTLRCDPISSHATLYWYQQALGQGPEFLTYFNYEAQPDKSGLPSDRFSAERPEGSISTLTIQRTEQRDSAMYRCASSLGPGVEEQYFGPGTRLTVT.

This clone was seen only once. The chain recombines TRBV7-8 with TRBJ1-5, with 7 bases matching TRBD1. V lost 2 bases and J lost 7; bases outside the gene matches: 11. Per germline, CDR1 SGHVS and CDR2 FQNEAQ. This CDR3 has 16 amino acids. CDR3 nucleotide sequence: TGTGCCAGCAGCTTACGGTTTCAGGGGGGGTTGCAGCCCCAGCATTTT. This encodes CASSLRFQGGLQPQHF. Full variable domain (rest looked up from reference TRBV7-8 and TRBJ1-5): GAGVSQSPRYKVAKRGQDVALRCDPISGHVSLFWYQQALGQGPEFLTYFQNEAQLDKSGLPSDRFFAERPEGSVSTLKIQRTQQEDSAVYLCASSLRFQGGLQPQHFGDGTRLSIL.

This chain uses TRBV7-2 with TRBJ1-4; D not resolved. The CDR3 runs to 15 residues. Trimming shortened V by 5 bases and J by 0 bases, and 10 bases separated the two germline ends. The germline V gene encodes CDR1 SGHTA and CDR2 FQGNSA. The CDR3 is CASSALPATNEKLFF. The CDR3 coding sequence is TGTGCCAGCAGCGCGCTCCCCGCAACTAATGAAAAACTGTTTTTT. Full variable domain (rest looked up from reference TRBV7-2 and TRBJ1-4): GAGVSQSPSNKVTEKGKDVELRCDPISGHTALYWYRQSLGQGLEFLIYFQGNSAPDKSGLPSDRFSAERTGGSVSTLTIQRTQQEDSAVYLCASSALPATNEKLFFGSGTQLSVL.

CDR3 nucleotides: TGTGCCAGCAGATCAGGACTGTTCAATGAGCAGTTCTTC. Translated: CASRSGLFNEQFF. This chain uses TRBV7-2 with TRBJ2-1, with TRBD2 as a possible D gene (5 bases). V gave up 6 bases and J gave up 6 bases, with 12 bases separating them. This CDR3 is 13 amino acids long. CDR1 SGHTA and CDR2 FQGNSA come from the germline V gene.

The chain couples TRBV29-1 to TRBJ1-1; 7 nucleotides line up with TRBD1. CDR1 is SQVTM and CDR2 is ANQGSEA in the germline V gene. The V and J ends lost 6 bases and 4 bases, in that order; junction bases with no gene match: 2. CDR3 length: 11 amino acids. This CDR3 is CSVTGRTEAFF. Here the CDR3 DNA reads TGCAGCGTGACAGGGCGCACTGAAGCTTTCTTT.

The chain uses TRBV4-2 and TRBJ2-7; the D gene is possibly TRBD2 (5 bases). This CDR3 is 19 amino acids long. V lost 0 bases to trimming and J lost 0 bases, with 21 bases between them. The germline gives CDR1 LGHNA, CDR2 YNFKEQ. The DNA of the CDR3 is TGTGCCAGCAGCCAAGATACGGTGCGGGCGAGATTAAACTCCTACGAGCAGTACTTC. Translation gives CASSQDTVRARLNSYEQYF.

The rearrangement joins TRBV2 to TRBJ2-7; D might be TRBD1 or TRBD2, each matching 6 bases. The CDR3 spans 14 residues. CDR1 and CDR2 (germline): SNHLY, FYNNEI. V was trimmed by 10 bases and J by 4 bases, leaving 20 bases between them. CDR3 loop: CATSPGARGYEQYF. The CDR3 DNA reads as TGTGCCACCTCCCCGGGAGCTAGGGGGTACGAGCAGTACTTC.

The J gene is TRBJ2-1, the V gene TRBV4-2; 7 nucleotides line up with TRBD2. The V gene end was trimmed by 4 bases and the J gene end by 10 bases; junction bases not matched to a gene: 7. In germline, CDR1 is LGHNA, CDR2 YNFKEQ. CDR3 length: 13 amino acids. The CDR3, as DNA: TGTGCCAGCAGCCGCCCGACTAGCTGGGAGCAGTTCTTC. Translation: CASSRPTSWEQFF.

This chain joins TRBV6-1 and TRBJ1-2, with TRBD1 matching over 10 bases. V was clipped by 6 bases and J by 4 bases; unmatched bases: 8. This CDR3 has 15 amino acids. Germline-derived CDR1 and CDR2 are MNHNS and SASEGT. The DNA of the CDR3 is TGTGCCAGCAGCTTACCCGGGACAGGGGTCTATGGCTACACCTTC. It encodes CASSLPGTGVYGYTF.

V usage is TRBV7-2 and J usage is TRBJ2-3, with D uncertain. CDR1 is SGHTA and CDR2 is FQGNSA in the germline V gene. CDR3 length: 13 amino acids. V lost 5 bases, J lost 1 base, and 7 bases lay in between. CDR3 bases: TGTGCCAGCAGCCCCCAGGGCACAGATACGCAGTATTTT. Its protein is CASSPQGTDTQYF. Full variable domain (missing parts from reference TRBV7-2 and TRBJ2-3): GAGVSQSPSNKVTEKGKDVELRCDPISGHTALYWYRQSLGQGLEFLIYFQGNSAPDKSGLPSDRFSAERTGGSVSTLTIQRTQQEDSAVYLCASSPQGTDTQYFGPGTRLTVL.

The count of this clone is one. The chain is built from TRBV28 and TRBJ1-2, with D perhaps TRBD1 (5 bases). V dropped 7 bases and J dropped 4 bases, with 19 bases sitting between them. The CDR3 runs 15 residues. CDR1 MDHEN and CDR2 SYDVKM come from the germline V gene. CDR3 coding DNA: TGTGCCAGCACCGACAAAGGGGCGCGGGGCTATGGCTACACCTTC. It yields the protein CASTDKGARGYGYTF.

The chain recombines TRBV12-1 with TRBJ2-7; the table's D gene call, TRBD2, was not cross checked with the DNA. TRBV12-1 is termed a pseudogene. CDR3 length: 18 residues. The CDR3 loop reads CASRQTSGRKSDFYEQYF. The CDR3 DNA follows: TGTGCCAGCAGGCAGACTAGCGGGAGGAAAAGTGATTTCTACGAGCAGTACTTC.

The CDR3 sequence: CASSKKVETQYF. The CDR3 coding sequence is TGTGCCAGCAGCAAAAAGGTGGAGACCCAGTACTTC. The rearrangement uses TRBV21-1 and TRBJ2-5. TRBV21-1 is a pseudogene locus. The CDR3 length is 12 residues.

The rearrangement links TRBV4-3 to TRBJ2-3; 15 bases are shared with TRBD2. This CDR3 contains 15 residues. Germline loops: CDR1 LGHNA, CDR2 YSLEER. J lost 10 bases, V lost 4 bases, and 6 bases had no gene match. The CDR3 protein is CASSPGTSGGNPQYF. Here the CDR3 DNA reads TGCGCCAGCAGCCCCGGGACTAGCGGGGGGAATCCGCAGTATTTT.

This sequence joins TRBV7-2 and TRBJ1-2; possibly TRBD1 for D (5 bases). The CDR3 spans 16 residues. Trimming removed 2 bases from V and 3 bases from J, with 16 bases in between. CDR1 and CDR2 (germline): SGHTA, FQGNSA. The CDR3 loop is CASSLPDSRPYYGYTF. Here the CDR3 DNA reads TGTGCCAGCAGCTTACCCGACAGTCGTCCATACTATGGCTACACCTTC.